Below are 18 T cell receptor beta chains sequenced from a single sample in a study of CD8+CD57+ T cells in acquired aplastic anemia. The patients chosen for sequencing had shown expansion of CD8+CD57+ cells (detected by flow cytometry). The study profiled TCR beta VDJ and CDR3 using genomic DNA as template. A single record per CDR3 protein comes from TCRdb applying MiXCR to the reads. Of over 150,000 distinct CDR3 sequences listed, approximately 52% are singletons. The sample taken for sequencing was sorted CD4+, CD8+, or CD8+CD57+ T cells (not recorded which) from PBMCs. These receptors all stem from a human donor with aplastic anemia.

In this sample, this clonotype turned up many times. This chain joins TRBV6-1 and TRBJ1-4, with unresolved D. V shed 9 bases and J shed 2 bases, with 16 bases lying between them. CDR3 size: 15 residues. The germline CDR1 and CDR2 sequences are MNHNS and SASEGT. This chain's CDR3 is CASHLEAATNEKLFF. CDR3 in DNA: TGTGCCAGTCACCTGGAGGCTGCTACTAATGAAAAACTGTTTTTT.

V and J are TRBV5-6 and TRBJ2-7; TRBD2 matches 7 bases. Germline V CDR1 and CDR2: SGHDT, YYEEEE. The CDR3 has 13 residues. Trimming removed 5 bases from V and 2 bases from J; junction bases left unmatched: 4. The CDR3 is CASRPSGTYEQYF. In DNA, the CDR3 is TGTGCCAGCAGACCTAGCGGTACCTACGAGCAGTACTTC.

The chain links TRBV10-3 to TRBJ2-1; D is perhaps TRBD1 or TRBD2 (5 bases each). CDR3 length: 13 amino acids. Trimming cost V 7 bases and J 8 bases, with 15 bases left between them. CDR1 and CDR2 (germline): ENHRY, SYGVKD. CDR3 in DNA: TGTGCCATCACAAGGGACGGGGTGGATGAGCAGTTCTTC. Protein: CAITRDGVDEQFF.

The chain couples TRBV5-6 to TRBJ1-6, with D maybe TRBD1 (6 bases). This CDR3 region has 14 residues. Germline assignment: CDR1 SGHDT and CDR2 YYEEEE. Deletions cut 3 bases from V and 7 bases from J, with 11 bases between. CDR3 nucleotide sequence: TGTGCCAGCAGCTCGCGGGACATAAATTCACCCCTCCACTTT. Translation: CASSSRDINSPLHF. The whole variable domain, remainder taken from reference TRBV5-6 and TRBJ1-6, is DAGVTQSPTHLIKTRGQQVTLRCSPKSGHDTVSWYQQALGQGPQFIFQYYEEEERQRGNFPDRFSGHQFPNYSSELNVNALLLGDSALYLCASSSRDINSPLHFGNGTRLTVT.

The table lists this clonotype with a count of one. The chain carries TRBV11-2 and TRBJ2-1; 14 positions match TRBD2. Per germline, CDR1 SGHAT and CDR2 FQNNGV. CDR3 length: 18 amino acids. The V segment lost 5 bases and the J segment 3 bases; nucleotides outside the gene matches: 9. The CDR3 DNA reads as TGTGCCAGCAGCCCCCGCGGGACTAGCGGGGGCCTCTACAATGAGCAGTTCTTC. It specifies CASSPRGTSGGLYNEQFF.

The chain joins TRBV6-5 to TRBJ2-7; 9 nucleotides align to TRBD2. The CDR3 consists of 15 residues. From germline, CDR1 is MNHEY and CDR2 SVGAGI. V lost 0 bases and J lost 0; bases outside the gene matches: 0. CDR3 DNA sequence: TGTGCCAGCAGTTACTCTAGCGGGAGCTCCTACGAGCAGTACTTC. Translating gives CASSYSSGSSYEQYF.

Remarks on this clonotype: A clone one base away is much larger, so this may be a read error. The chain joins TRBV11-2 to TRBJ2-3, with TRBD2 identical over 7 bases. Germline V gene data show CDR1 as SGHAT and CDR2 as FQNNGV. The CDR3 has 16 residues. CDR3 sequence reads: CASGLNGGGTTDTQYF. The CDR3 DNA sequence: TGTGCCAGCGGCTTAAACGGGGGAGGGACCACAGATACGCAGTATTTT. The variable domain in full, with the rest retrieved from reference TRBV11-2 and TRBJ2-3, is EAGVAQSPRYKIIEKRQSVAFWCNPISGHATLYWYQQILGQGPKLLIQFQNNGVVDDSQLPKDRFSAERLKGVDSTLKIQPAKLEDSAVYLCASGLNGGGTTDTQYFGPGTRLTVL.

There are many counts of this clonotype. The rearrangement links TRBV25-1 to TRBJ2-3, with D maybe TRBD2 (5 bases). Between the trimmed V and J ends, which lost 4 bases and 0 bases, there was a span of 17 bases. This CDR3 is built from 17 residues. The germline V gene encodes CDR1 MGHDK and CDR2 SYGVNS. This chain's CDR3 is CASSAKTIRLSTDTQYF. The CDR3 DNA follows: TGTGCCAGCAGTGCCAAAACCATAAGACTAAGCACAGATACGCAGTATTTT.

The chain couples TRBV15 to TRBJ1-1; 7 bases are a match to TRBD1. There are 15 residues in the CDR3. Germline loops: CDR1 LNHNV, CDR2 YYDKDF (reference sequence). J was trimmed by 7 bases and V by 2 bases; bases with no gene match: 10. CDR3 in DNA: TGTGCCACCAGCAGAAACTCTCCCCCAGGGGGTGAAGCTTTCTTT. This encodes CATSRNSPPGGEAFF.

The genes are TRBV4-1 and TRBJ1-4, with D perhaps TRBD1 (5 bases). Trimming removed 0 bases at V and 3 bases at J, with 11 bases between. The CDR3 loop spans 16 amino acids. The germline gives CDR1 MGHRA, CDR2 YSYEKL. This CDR3 reads CASSQDRGAPNEKLFF. For the CDR3, the DNA is TGCGCCAGCAGCCAAGATCGCGGGGCCCCTAATGAAAAACTGTTTTTT.

This clonotype has ten or more counts. V and J are TRBV24-1 and TRBJ1-2; D not resolved. There are 16 residues in the CDR3. Germline CDR1 is KGHDR and CDR2 is SFDVKD. V was clipped by 1 base and J by 7 bases, with 18 bases between them. Here the CDR3 reads CATSDFWGWVGGGYTF. CDR3 DNA: TGTGCCACCAGTGATTTTTGGGGTTGGGTGGGAGGTGGCTACACCTTC.

CDR3 in amino acids: CSARQGGQGSEAFF. The DNA for the CDR3 is TGCAGTGCTAGGCAAGGAGGACAGGGCTCTGAAGCTTTCTTT. J is TRBJ1-1 and V is TRBV20-1; 8 bases map to TRBD1. This CDR3 has 14 amino acids. The germline CDR1 and CDR2 sequences are DFQATT and SNEGSKA (reference sequence). V dropped 3 bases and J dropped 6; count of bases not matched to a gene: 9.

The chain has TRBV30 and TRBJ1-1, with D hard to call. CDR3 length equals 11 residues. V dropped 5 bases and J dropped 0 bases, with 4 bases sitting between them. Germline-derived CDR1 and CDR2 are GTSNPN and SVGIG (reference sequence). Written as DNA, the CDR3 is TGTGCCTGGGTCATGAACACTGAAGCTTTCTTT. It yields the protein CAWVMNTEAFF. The full variable domain, in which reference TRBV30 and TRBJ1-1 provide the parts outside the CDR3, is SQTIHQWPATLVQPVGSPLSLECTVEGTSNPNLYWYRQAAGRGLQLLFYSVGIGQISSEVPQNLSASRPQDRQFILSSKKLLLSDSGFYLCAWVMNTEAFFGQGTRLTVV.

This clonotype has ten or more counts. The rearrangement uses TRBV5-5 and TRBJ1-1; TRBD1 is a possible D gene (6 bases). Looked up from germline, CDR1 is SGHKS and CDR2 is YYEKEE (reference sequence). This CDR3 has 13 residues. Trimming removed 4 bases at V and 1 base at J, with 8 bases between. CDR3 nucleotides: TGTGCCAGCAGCAAAGGGGGGAACACTGAAGCTTTCTTT. Its protein is CASSKGGNTEAFF.

This clonotype was counted ten times or more. The V and J genes are TRBV24-1 and TRBJ2-1; tentative D call: TRBD1 (5 bases). V was shortened by 2 bases and J by 5 bases, with 24 bases between the two germline ends. The CDR3 is made up of 19 amino acids. CDR1 and CDR2 (germline): KGHDR, SFDVKD. DNA for the CDR3: TGTGCCACCAGTGATTGGATGGGTTTGGCCAGGGAATCCCACAATGAGCAGTTCTTC. Protein sequence: CATSDWMGLARESHNEQFF.

Notes on this clonotype: One junction end does not reproduce the germline sequence, and a read error may be involved. The chain employs TRBV2 and TRBJ1-5; 7 bases fit TRBD1. The CDR3 consists of 12 residues. Germline CDR1 SNHLY, CDR2 FYNNEI. The CDR3 is CASRENRGPLDF. The CDR3 bases are TGTGCCAGCAGGGAGAACAGGGGACCCTTGGATTTT.

This chain connects TRBV11-1 to TRBJ2-3; 12 bases fit TRBD2. Germline V lookup: CDR1 SGHAT, CDR2 FQDESV (reference sequence). V dropped 1 base and J dropped 5; count of bases not matched to a gene: 10. The CDR3 spans 18 residues. The CDR3 nucleotides are TGTGCCAGCAGCTTAGAGGGGCTAGCGGGGGGGCAGAGAGATACGCAGTATTTT. Translated, it gives CASSLEGLAGGQRDTQYF.

This chain connects TRBV15 to TRBJ1-2; D call uncertain. Germline V lookup: CDR1 LNHNV, CDR2 YYDKDF (reference sequence). V lost 5 bases to trimming and J lost 6 bases, with 13 bases between them. The CDR3 is made up of 13 amino acids. In DNA form, the CDR3 reads TGTGCCACCAGCCGGACTCAAACGAATGGCTACACCTTC. Its translation: CATSRTQTNGYTF. The whole variable domain, remainder taken from reference TRBV15 and TRBJ1-2, is DAMVIQNPRYQVTQFGKPVTLSCSQTLNHNVMYWYQQKSSQAPKLLFHYYDKDFNNEADTPDNFQSRRPNTSFCFLDIRSPGLGDTAMYLCATSRTQTNGYTFGSGTRLTVV.